The rows below give T cell receptor beta chains drawn from one sample of a study of identical twins. TCRdb ran MiXCR on the 5' RACE reads and lists one entry per CDR3 protein. The sample lists roughly 500,000 distinct CDR3 sequences; 20% to 25% were seen once. This sample was shared with a second study, whose subject was T cells expressing NK-cell markers.

The specimen sequenced was CD4+ T cells sorted from blood. The receptors shown here come from a woman aged 18-35 years in good health. Both conserved end residues are part of each CDR3. Each record gives: clone size, J gene, V gene, CDR3 length, CDR3 protein. Rows give clone size only sometimes, using once, few, many, or a class for an expanded clone.

clone_size: few
j_call: TRBJ2-7
v_call: TRBV12-3/TRBV12-4
cdr3_length: 16
cdr3_aa: CASSLAPGQRADEQYF

clone_size: -
j_call: TRBJ2-7
v_call: TRBV4-3
cdr3_length: 14
cdr3_aa: CASSPGPTLHEQYF

clone_size: few
j_call: TRBJ2-7
v_call: TRBV27
cdr3_length: 14
cdr3_aa: CASSLLDRRDEQYF

clone_size: few
j_call: TRBJ2-7
v_call: TRBV29-1
cdr3_length: 12
cdr3_aa: CSVVAGTYEQYF

clone_size: -
j_call: TRBJ1-1
v_call: TRBV6-5
cdr3_length: 14
cdr3_aa: CASSYSVGNTEAFF

clone_size: -
j_call: TRBJ1-2
v_call: TRBV5-1
cdr3_length: 15
cdr3_aa: CASRDRGGSNYGYTF

clone_size: few
j_call: TRBJ1-3
v_call: TRBV19
cdr3_length: 16
cdr3_aa: CASSQDRKVAGNTIYF

clone_size: -
j_call: TRBJ1-1
v_call: TRBV20-1
cdr3_length: 13
cdr3_aa: CSARFTLNTEAFF

clone_size: -
j_call: TRBJ1-1
v_call: TRBV12-3/TRBV12-4
cdr3_length: 15
cdr3_aa: CASSSPGQFDPEAFF

clone_size: many
j_call: TRBJ1-1
v_call: TRBV29-1
cdr3_length: 11
cdr3_aa: CSAGENTEAFF

clone_size: many
j_call: TRBJ2-1
v_call: TRBV15
cdr3_length: 15
cdr3_aa: CATSTLGTLVNEQFF

clone_size: -
j_call: TRBJ2-1
v_call: TRBV2
cdr3_length: 11
cdr3_aa: CASSVFNEQFF

clone_size: few
j_call: TRBJ2-7
v_call: TRBV12-3/TRBV12-4
cdr3_length: 18
cdr3_aa: CASSSNGPPTSGVYEQYF

clone_size: few
j_call: TRBJ1-5
v_call: TRBV21-1
cdr3_length: 15
cdr3_aa: CASSARTESNQPQHF

clone_size: -
j_call: TRBJ1-2
v_call: TRBV27
cdr3_length: 13
cdr3_aa: CASSPQGFMGYTF

clone_size: -
j_call: TRBJ2-7
v_call: TRBV7-9
cdr3_length: 12
cdr3_aa: CASSLVGEGQYF

clone_size: many
j_call: TRBJ2-5
v_call: TRBV6-5
cdr3_length: 14
cdr3_aa: CASSYFGLRETQYF

clone_size: -
j_call: TRBJ2-7
v_call: TRBV12-3/TRBV12-4
cdr3_length: 14
cdr3_aa: CASSLGTTGGEQYF

clone_size: -
j_call: TRBJ2-3
v_call: TRBV20-1
cdr3_length: 14
cdr3_aa: CSARVGRSADTQYF

clone_size: many
j_call: TRBJ1-1
v_call: TRBV4-3
cdr3_length: 14
cdr3_aa: CASSLARENTEAFF

clone_size: many
j_call: TRBJ2-1
v_call: TRBV6-2/TRBV6-3
cdr3_length: 16
cdr3_aa: CASSRAGTSRYNEQFF

clone_size: -
j_call: TRBJ2-1
v_call: TRBV10-3
cdr3_length: 13
cdr3_aa: CATRSDTQNEQFF

clone_size: few
j_call: TRBJ2-7
v_call: TRBV6-2/TRBV6-3
cdr3_length: 12
cdr3_aa: CASSNHPYEQYF

clone_size: few
j_call: TRBJ1-6
v_call: TRBV10-3
cdr3_length: 13
cdr3_aa: CATHRDRNSPLHF

clone_size: -
j_call: TRBJ2-1
v_call: TRBV6-1
cdr3_length: 17
cdr3_aa: CASSTAISRGSYNEQFF

clone_size: few
j_call: TRBJ1-5
v_call: TRBV7-6
cdr3_length: 14
cdr3_aa: CASSPTGIGQPQHF

clone_size: -
j_call: TRBJ1-2
v_call: TRBV12-3/TRBV12-4
cdr3_length: 16
cdr3_aa: CASSLVPNRLGGGYTF

clone_size: -
j_call: TRBJ1-2
v_call: TRBV12-3/TRBV12-4
cdr3_length: 13
cdr3_aa: CASRLNDGYGYTF

clone_size: few
j_call: TRBJ1-1
v_call: TRBV4-2
cdr3_length: 14
cdr3_aa: CASSQSGIGTEAFF

clone_size: -
j_call: TRBJ2-2
v_call: TRBV20-1
cdr3_length: 15
cdr3_aa: CSARDRQAWGGELFF

clone_size: few
j_call: TRBJ2-7
v_call: TRBV7-8
cdr3_length: 13
cdr3_aa: CASSQRGRDEQYF

clone_size: -
j_call: TRBJ2-7
v_call: TRBV18
cdr3_length: 14
cdr3_aa: CASSPSRQHRNLYF

clone_size: -
j_call: TRBJ2-5
v_call: TRBV20-1
cdr3_length: 13
cdr3_aa: CSAEAGGGETQYF

clone_size: -
j_call: TRBJ2-1
v_call: TRBV14
cdr3_length: 13
cdr3_aa: CASSPPHYNEQFF

clone_size: -
j_call: TRBJ2-3
v_call: TRBV12-5
cdr3_length: 18
cdr3_aa: CASGSIPDGHRGTDTQYF

clone_size: few
j_call: TRBJ1-5
v_call: TRBV2
cdr3_length: 16
cdr3_aa: CASSVQGSMSNQPQHF

clone_size: many
j_call: TRBJ2-1
v_call: TRBV4-2
cdr3_length: 14
cdr3_aa: CASSPNGPYNEQFF

clone_size: few
j_call: TRBJ2-5
v_call: TRBV12-3/TRBV12-4
cdr3_length: 16
cdr3_aa: CASSLGIAGGQETQYF

clone_size: -
j_call: TRBJ2-7
v_call: TRBV9
cdr3_length: 16
cdr3_aa: CASSVASDYGPYEQYF

clone_size: many
j_call: TRBJ1-1
v_call: TRBV6-1
cdr3_length: 14
cdr3_aa: CASSEAKHTGEAFF

clone_size: few
j_call: TRBJ1-6
v_call: TRBV5-1
cdr3_length: 14
cdr3_aa: CASSHGTAASPLHF

clone_size: -
j_call: TRBJ1-2
v_call: TRBV30
cdr3_length: 12
cdr3_aa: CAWADRNYGYTF

clone_size: few
j_call: TRBJ1-2
v_call: TRBV20-1
cdr3_length: 12
cdr3_aa: CSAPTGAGGYTF

clone_size: -
j_call: TRBJ2-7
v_call: TRBV12-3/TRBV12-4
cdr3_length: 13
cdr3_aa: CASSWDRPYEQYF

clone_size: -
j_call: TRBJ2-1
v_call: TRBV5-1
cdr3_length: 16
cdr3_aa: CASSSRSGRSYNEQFF

clone_size: few
j_call: TRBJ2-7
v_call: TRBV4-1
cdr3_length: 14
cdr3_aa: CASSQVGQGYEQYF

clone_size: many
j_call: TRBJ2-5
v_call: TRBV20-1
cdr3_length: 13
cdr3_aa: CSASLAGRETQYF

clone_size: -
j_call: TRBJ2-3
v_call: TRBV12-3/TRBV12-4
cdr3_length: 13
cdr3_aa: CASSSGSLVWTYF

clone_size: -
j_call: TRBJ2-2
v_call: TRBV5-1
cdr3_length: 16
cdr3_aa: CASSSRTSGLIGELFF

clone_size: many
j_call: TRBJ1-3
v_call: TRBV2
cdr3_length: 12
cdr3_aa: CASTREGNTIYF

clone_size: many
j_call: TRBJ2-7
v_call: TRBV12-3/TRBV12-4
cdr3_length: 13
cdr3_aa: CASSLAQTYEQYF

clone_size: many
j_call: TRBJ2-5
v_call: TRBV7-9
cdr3_length: 14
cdr3_aa: CASSVRDPSGTQYF

clone_size: many
j_call: TRBJ2-1
v_call: TRBV5-1
cdr3_length: 18
cdr3_aa: CASSYGQGFRGSYNEQFF